The 9 T cell receptor beta chains listed next were all sequenced from one sample in a study of T cell repertoires in cytomegalovirus infection. TCRdb independently ran MiXCR on the reads; one entry per CDR3 protein. The sample includes some 250,000 distinct CDR3 sequences, roughly 9.1% of them seen just once. The sample consisted of PBMCs. The receptors shown here come from a human donor in good health (CMV status not recorded). Some clones in this sample may be carry-over from other donors' samples.

This clonotype was observed many times. The V call is TRBV7-9, the J call TRBJ2-1; D uncertain. Trimming pared 5 bases from V and 8 bases from J, leaving 13 bases between. The CDR3 totals 13 residues. Germline V gene data show CDR1 as SEHNR and CDR2 as FQNEAQ (reference sequence). The CDR3 reads CASSPGLGHEQFF. The CDR3, as DNA: TGTGCCAGCAGCCCTGGTTTAGGCCATGAGCAGTTCTTC. Filled out from reference TRBV7-9 and TRBJ2-1, the complete variable domain reads DTGVSQNPRHKITKRGQNVTFRCDPISEHNRLYWYRQTLGQGPEFLTYFQNEAQLEKSRLLSDRFSAERPKGSFSTLEIQRTEQGDSAMYLCASSPGLGHEQFFGPGTRLTVL.

This clonotype was recorded many times. The rearrangement uses TRBV12-5 and TRBJ2-7; the D gene is possibly TRBD1 (6 bases). The V end lost 6 bases, the J end lost 2 bases, and 11 bases lay between the germline ends. Germline V gene sequence: CDR1 LGHNT, CDR2 FRNRAP. This CDR3 contains 13 residues. In DNA, the CDR3 is TGTGCTAGTGGACAGGGAACAACCTACGAGCAGTACTTC. Translating gives CASGQGTTYEQYF.

This clonotype was counted many times. The V and J genes are TRBV28 and TRBJ1-2, with TRBD1 matching 7 bases. The V gene end was trimmed by 6 bases and the J gene end by 4 bases; junction bases not matched to a gene: 11. CDR3 length: 15 residues. CDR1 is MDHEN, CDR2 SYDVKM, per germline. The CDR3 sequence is CASSRIDRAAYGYTF. As DNA, the CDR3 is TGTGCCAGCAGCCGAATTGACAGGGCTGCCTATGGCTACACCTTC.

This clonotype was seen many times. The gene calls are TRBV7-2 and TRBJ2-4; a possible D gene is TRBD2 (6 bases). V shed 0 bases and J shed 7 bases, with 13 bases lying between them. Germline assignment: CDR1 SGHTA and CDR2 FQGNSA. This CDR3 spans 15 amino acids. The CDR3 region has the DNA TGTGCCAGCAGCTTAGCGCGGGGCGGGGTGAACATTCAGTACTTC. It codes for CASSLARGGVNIQYF.

This clonotype was detected ten times or more. CDR3 bases: TGTGCCAGCAGTTTTCTCGTAGGGACAGCAACTAATGAAAAACTGTTTTTT. This sequence encodes CASSFLVGTATNEKLFF. This rearrangement joins TRBV12-3 or TRBV12-4 to TRBJ1-4; TRBD1 aligns across 7 bases. CDR3 size: 17 residues. J lost 0 bases, V lost 3 bases, and 7 bases had no gene match.

This clonotype was counted ten times or more. An end of the junction differs from the germline gene, which may be a read error. V gene TRBV7-2 combines with J gene TRBJ2-7; D call uncertain. CDR1 and CDR2 from the germline V gene are SGHTA and FQGNSA. The CDR3 spans 14 residues. This CDR3 is CASNLGRSNYEQYF. In DNA, the CDR3 is TGTGCCAGCAACTTAGGTCGGTCGAACTACGAGCAGTACTTC.

The sample holds many counts of this clonotype. The chain has TRBV7-2 and TRBJ2-3; 9 nucleotides agree with TRBD1. The CDR3 loop spans 14 amino acids. Germline CDR1 SGHTA, CDR2 FQGNSA. With V trimmed by 2 bases and J by 6 bases, 3 bases remained unmatched. In DNA form, the CDR3 reads TGTGCCAGCAGCTTAACAGGGGGCATCGATACGCAGTATTTT. Its translation: CASSLTGGIDTQYF. The full variable domain, rest sourced from reference TRBV7-2 and TRBJ2-3, is GAGVSQSPSNKVTEKGKDVELRCDPISGHTALYWYRQSLGQGLEFLIYFQGNSAPDKSGLPSDRFSAERTGGSVSTLTIQRTQQEDSAVYLCASSLTGGIDTQYFGPGTRLTVL.

This clonotype occurred many times. The rearrangement joins TRBV7-6 to TRBJ2-7, with TRBD2 matching 8 bases. Germline V gene data show CDR1 as SGHVS and CDR2 as FNYEAQ. Losses at the gene ends were 5 bases for V and 2 bases for J; bases not matched to a gene: 11. The CDR3 spans 16 residues. CDR3 nucleotide sequence: TGTGCCAGCAGCCTTGGATTTAGCGGGAATACCTACGAGCAGTACTTC. This sequence encodes CASSLGFSGNTYEQYF.

The chain combines TRBV7-2 with TRBJ2-5; D gene ambiguous. The germline gives CDR1 SGHTA, CDR2 FQGNSA. V dropped 5 bases and J dropped 0 bases, with 10 bases sitting between them. The CDR3 extends over 14 amino acids. This CDR3 reads CASSPLSNQETQYF. The CDR3 nucleotides read TGTGCCAGCAGCCCCCTCTCCAACCAAGAGACCCAGTACTTC.